This entry concerns a single TCR beta chain. Its specificity is not known. The data derive from a study of beta chain features in type 1 diabetes. The germline gives CDR1 LGHNA, CDR2 YNFKEQ. This CDR3 spans 17 amino acids. V was clipped by 4 bases and J by 2 bases; unmatched bases: 13. Sequenced material consisted of expressed TCRB transcripts (all of the isolated RNA was reverse transcribed). Assay used: immunoSEQ multiplex PCR; TCRdb lists only in-frame clones, some missing. This sample yields some 190,000 clones, of which approximately 8% are seen a single time; 0.5% to 0.55% belongs to the top ten. Study-wide points: Whether HLA type affects TCRB rearrangement stayed undetermined in the present work. Compared with healthy donors, patients appeared to share more similar naive, central memory and regulatory TCRB repertoires. Fewer junction insertions and more nucleotide deletions appeared in type 1 diabetes patients. Within each of all four CD4+ subsets, Type 1 diabetes patients had TCRB CDR3s that were moderately but significantly shorter.

The chain carries TRBV4-2 and TRBJ2-5; 7 nucleotides line up with TRBD2. The sequence came from a man aged 18-30 years with type 1 diabetes. The sample consisted of central memory CD4+ T cells from blood. CDR3 coding DNA: TGTGCCAGCAGCCGAACGGCTAGCGGAGATTATCAAGAGACCCAGTACTTC. Encoded protein: CASSRTASGDYQETQYF.